These 26 T cell receptor beta chains were sequenced from one sample in a study of T cell responses to AZD1222 COVID-19 vaccine. The repertoire was sequenced with immunoSEQ multiplex PCR; TCRdb's copy has only in-frame clones and lacks some. Of roughly 120,000 clones in the sample, around 89% are singletons; the top ten hold 3.5% to 4%. Sequencing used peripheral blood, obtained 28 days after the second AZD1222 dose. The origin of the receptors is an adult who received the AZD1222 COVID-19 vaccine.

The V and J genes are TRBV4-1 and TRBJ1-1; tentative D call: TRBD1 (6 bases). V lost 3 bases and J 7 bases, leaving 18 bases between the germline ends. There are 15 residues in the CDR3. Germline loops: CDR1 MGHRA, CDR2 YSYEKL. CDR3 sequence reads: CASSQPPSRGNEAFF. The CDR3 DNA reads TGCGCCAGCAGCCAGCCACCGTCTAGGGGGAATGAAGCTTTCTTT.

The J gene is TRBJ2-6, the V gene TRBV6-4; 10 nucleotides align to TRBD1. The CDR3 has 17 amino acids. Germline V gene lookup returns CDR1 MRHNA and CDR2 SNTAGT. With 3 bases clipped from V and 4 bases from J, the junction kept 6 bases outside the gene matches. CDR3 nucleotide sequence: TGTGCCAGCAGTGATAGGACAGGGGGTGACGGGGCCAACGTCCTGACTTTC. It translates to CASSDRTGGDGANVLTF.

The chain has TRBV13 and TRBJ2-7, with a tentative D call TRBD2 (6 bases). Trimming removed 5 bases from V and 2 bases from J, with 13 bases in between. The CDR3 is 14 residues long. The germline V gene encodes CDR1 PRHDT and CDR2 FYEKMQ (reference sequence). The CDR3 region has the DNA TGTGCCAGCAGCCACGGGACGGGAGCCTACGAGCAGTACTTC. Protein product: CASSHGTGAYEQYF.

This chain connects TRBV19 to TRBJ2-6, with D maybe TRBD1 (5 bases). CDR1 is LNHDA and CDR2 is SQIVND in the germline V gene (reference sequence). Trimming shortened V by 6 bases and J by 2 bases, and 11 bases separated the two germline ends. The CDR3 is 15 amino acids. The DNA of the CDR3 is TGTGCCAGTAGCATTACAGGCACTGGGGCCAACGTCCTGACTTTC. This codes for CASSITGTGANVLTF.

J is TRBJ2-2 and V is TRBV20-1; D remains unclear. V was shortened by 3 bases and J by 0 bases, with 8 bases between the two germline ends. Germline values: CDR1 DFQATT, CDR2 SNEGSKA (reference sequence). The CDR3 totals 14 residues. The CDR3 sequence: CSASRDSNTGELFF. CDR3 nucleotides: TGCAGTGCTAGTAGGGATTCGAACACCGGGGAGCTGTTTTTT.

This rearrangement joins TRBV5-1 to TRBJ1-2; D not certain. The CDR3 contains 12 residues. CDR1 and CDR2 (germline): SGHRS, YFSETQ. Trimming left V 3 bases short and J 2 bases short, with 5 bases between. DNA of the CDR3: TGCGCCAGCAGCTCAGAGAACTATGGCTACACCTTC. It encodes CASSSENYGYTF. The full variable domain, with the rest looked up from reference TRBV5-1 and TRBJ1-2, is KAGVTQTPRYLIKTRGQQVTLSCSPISGHRSVSWYQQTPGQGLQFLFEYFSETQRNKGNFPGRFSGRQFSNSRSEMNVSTLELGDSALYLCASSSENYGYTFGSGTRLTVV.

The chain couples TRBV28 to TRBJ2-3; D is unclear. This CDR3 has 11 residues. CDR1 and CDR2 from the germline V gene are MDHEN and SYDVKM. Trimming removed 7 bases at V and 2 bases at J, with 4 bases between. CDR3 DNA sequence: TGTGCCAGCATCCACACAGATACGCAGTATTTT. Translating gives CASIHTDTQYF.

The chain employs TRBV9 and TRBJ1-5; D is unclear. The CDR3 runs to 15 residues. V was pared by 1 base and J by 5 bases, with 13 bases between. CDR1 is SGDLS and CDR2 is YYNGEE in the germline V gene. DNA of the CDR3: TGTGCCAGCAGCGTACATCCCCAGCCCGATCAGCCCCAGCATTTT. Translating gives CASSVHPQPDQPQHF. Combining the CDR3 with reference TRBV9 and TRBJ1-5 gives the whole variable domain DSGVTQTPKHLITATGQRVTLRCSPRSGDLSVYWYQQSLDQGLQFLIQYYNGEERAKGNILERFSAQQFPDLHSELNLSSLELGDSALYFCASSVHPQPDQPQHFGDGTRLSIL.

This chain links TRBV25-1 with TRBJ1-6, with unresolved D. The CDR3 loop spans 12 amino acids. V was pared by 2 bases and J by 10 bases, with 6 bases between. From germline, CDR1 is MGHDK and CDR2 SYGVNS. CDR3 sequence reads: CASSEGESPLHF. For the CDR3, the DNA is TGTGCCAGCAGTGAAGGGGAGTCACCCCTCCACTTT.

A single count supports this clone. This CDR3 is CASSYVTRGPQPQHF. The CDR3 nucleotides read TGTGCCAGCAGTTACGTAACCAGGGGGCCTCAGCCCCAGCATTTT. The V call is TRBV6-2 or TRBV6-3, the J call TRBJ1-5; TRBD1 matches at 8 bases. CDR1 and CDR2 from the germline V gene are MNHEY and SVGEGT. V was clipped by 2 bases and J by 6 bases; unmatched bases: 6. This CDR3 region has 15 residues.

V is TRBV11-3 and J is TRBJ2-2; D might be TRBD2 (5 bases). Trimming took 0 bases from V and 5 from J, leaving 16 bases between them. This CDR3 has 17 residues. The V gene's germline CDR1 is SGHNT and CDR2 YENEEA. This chain's CDR3 is CASSLDLLSGSTGELFF. DNA for the CDR3: TGTGCCAGCAGCTTAGATCTCTTGTCGGGGTCGACCGGGGAGCTGTTTTTT.

The J gene is TRBJ1-3, the V gene TRBV5-1, with TRBD1 matching over 9 bases. The CDR3 has 15 residues. Germline V gene sequence: CDR1 SGHRS, CDR2 YFSETQ. Trimming took 3 bases from V and 0 from J; bases not matched to a gene: 1. CDR3 bases: TGCGCCAGCAGCTCGGGACAGGGCTCTGGAAACACCATATATTTT. Translation gives CASSSGQGSGNTIYF.

The genes are TRBV7-3 and TRBJ2-6; D remains ambiguous. V lost 1 base and J lost 1, with 11 bases in between. Germline V lookup: CDR1 SGHTA, CDR2 FQGTGA. The CDR3 runs to 17 residues. CDR3 bases: TGTGCCAGCAGCTTAAATATCCTCACGTCTGGGGCCAACGTCCTGACTTTC. This codes for CASSLNILTSGANVLTF.

The CDR3 DNA follows: TGCAGTGTAAGGGGGGACACTGAAGCTTTCTTT. This codes for CSVRGDTEAFF. V is TRBV20-1 and J is TRBJ1-1; a weak D match, TRBD1 (6 bases). V lost 7 bases to trimming and J lost 3 bases, with 9 bases between them. The CDR3 extends over 11 amino acids. Germline CDR1 DFQATT, CDR2 SNEGSKA (reference sequence).

This clone was seen a single time. The chain uses TRBV18 and TRBJ1-2; D call uncertain. Germline V gives CDR1 KGHSH, CDR2 LQKENI. This CDR3 has 16 amino acids. Trimming took off 1 base at V and 7 bases at J, with 19 bases between the two ends. The CDR3 loop reads CASSPQEPEMWVGYTF. For the CDR3, the DNA is TGTGCCAGCTCACCACAAGAGCCGGAGATGTGGGTTGGCTACACCTTC.

The J gene is TRBJ2-2, the V gene TRBV7-2; 9 bases map to TRBD2. CDR3 length: 18 residues. Unmatched junction bases numbered 16, after V lost 5 bases and J lost 6 bases. The germline CDR1 and CDR2 sequences are SGHTA and FQGNSA. CDR3 loop: CASSPHRSLAGPAGELFF. Written as DNA, the CDR3 is TGTGCCAGCAGCCCACATCGCAGTCTAGCGGGGCCGGCCGGGGAGCTGTTTTTT.

This chain connects TRBV10-3 to TRBJ1-2; D perhaps matches TRBD1 (5 bases). Per germline, CDR1 ENHRY and CDR2 SYGVKD. This CDR3 comprises 16 residues. The ends were cut back, 0 bases at V and 0 bases at J, with 11 bases in the middle. CDR3 DNA: TGTGCCATCAGTGAGTCTTCGGGACTGTCTAACTATGGCTACACCTTC. This sequence encodes CAISESSGLSNYGYTF.

V gene TRBV11-3 combines with J gene TRBJ1-1; D remains unclear. V was pared by 3 bases and J by 2 bases, with 4 bases between. CDR1 and CDR2 (germline): SGHNT, YENEEA. The CDR3 totals 12 residues. CDR3 residues: CASSFLNTEAFF. CDR3 nucleotide sequence: TGTGCCAGCAGCTTCTTAAACACTGAAGCTTTCTTT.

The chain carries TRBV7-8 and TRBJ2-5; 13 bases line up with TRBD2. Germline CDR1 is SGHVS and CDR2 is FQNEAQ. The CDR3 has 15 amino acids. J gave up 5 bases and V 5 bases, and 5 bases lay outside the gene matches. CDR3 in amino acids: CASSPTGLAGETQYF. The CDR3 DNA sequence: TGTGCCAGCAGCCCGACGGGACTAGCGGGGGAGACCCAGTACTTC.

The chain is built from TRBV20-1 and TRBJ2-7; D ambiguous. The length of the CDR3 is 11 residues. The germline V gene has CDR1 DFQATT and CDR2 SNEGSKA (reference sequence). Trimming cost V 3 bases and J 3 bases, with 6 bases left between them. The CDR3 nucleotides are TGCAGTGCTAGTCCAAGCTACGAGCAGTACTTC. The encoded protein is CSASPSYEQYF.

This chain connects TRBV6-6 to TRBJ2-1; D perhaps matches TRBD1 (6 bases). V lost 6 bases to trimming and J lost 7 bases, with 16 bases between them. From germline, CDR1 is MNHNY and CDR2 SVGAGI (reference sequence). This CDR3 comprises 14 residues. CDR3 in amino acids: CASRRGSTWNEQFF. DNA of the CDR3: TGTGCCAGCAGAAGGGGGTCTACCTGGAATGAGCAGTTCTTC.

The gene calls are TRBV21-1 and TRBJ2-7. TRBV21-1 is a pseudogene. The CDR3 is 12 amino acids. In DNA form, the CDR3 reads TGTGCCAGCAGCAGAAGGACCTACGAGCAGTACTTC. Encoded protein: CASSRRTYEQYF.

The chain couples TRBV5-4 to TRBJ1-6; TRBD1 matches at 7 bases. V shed 4 bases, J shed 10 bases, and the junction held 11 bases outside the gene matches. The CDR3 sequence is 15 residues long. The germline CDR1 and CDR2 sequences are SGHNT and YYREEE (reference sequence). CDR3 coding DNA: TGTGCCAGCAGCATACGCCGGGACAGTGGGTCACCCCTCCACTTT. This codes for CASSIRRDSGSPLHF.

The chain combines TRBV19 with TRBJ1-5; 11 bases are a match to TRBD1. Germline CDR1 and CDR2: LNHDA and SQIVND (reference sequence). Unmatched junction bases numbered 6, after V lost 2 bases and J lost 0 bases. The CDR3 runs 18 residues. The CDR3 spells CASSISGTGGYSNQPQHF. Written as DNA, the CDR3 is TGTGCCAGTAGTATAAGCGGGACAGGGGGGTATAGCAATCAGCCCCAGCATTTT.

This clone came up once. The rearrangement joins TRBV5-1 to TRBJ2-7; 10 bases map to TRBD2. J lost 4 bases, V lost 7 bases, and 8 bases had no gene match. The CDR3 has 14 amino acids. The germline gives CDR1 SGHRS, CDR2 YFSETQ. CDR3 protein: CASGSTSGSYEQYF. Written as DNA, the CDR3 is TGCGCCAGCGGGTCGACTAGCGGGTCTTACGAGCAGTACTTC. Drawing the rest from reference TRBV5-1 and TRBJ2-7, the complete variable domain is KAGVTQTPRYLIKTRGQQVTLSCSPISGHRSVSWYQQTPGQGLQFLFEYFSETQRNKGNFPGRFSGRQFSNSRSEMNVSTLELGDSALYLCASGSTSGSYEQYFGPGTRLTVT.

The chain's CDR3 is CASSYGGRLTYEQYF. Here the CDR3 DNA reads TGTGCCAGCAGTTACGGAGGGCGCCTAACCTACGAGCAGTACTTC. V gene TRBV6-5 combines with J gene TRBJ2-7; possible D gene TRBD2, 6 bases. The ends were cut back, 2 bases at V and 2 bases at J, with 13 bases in the middle. The CDR3 extends over 15 amino acids. Germline-derived CDR1 and CDR2 are MNHEY and SVGAGI.